The T cell receptor beta chain under discussion was sequenced for a study of T cell repertoires in cytomegalovirus infection. The overall study: Public TCR beta signatures provided an indication of both CMV infection and a matching HLA type.

CDR1 and CDR2 (germline): MDHEN, SYDVKM. V gave up 3 bases and J gave up 2 bases, with 7 bases separating them. The length of the CDR3 is 13 residues. The table lists this clonotype with many counts. In TCRdb, the reads were re-called with MiXCR into one record per CDR3 protein. The profile shows 200,000 to 300,000 distinct CDR3 sequences, approximately 9% of them singletons. Sequenced: PBMCs. This clonotype was obtained from a human donor in good health (CMV status not recorded). Some clones in this sample may be carry-over from other donors' samples. The V gene is TRBV28, the J gene TRBJ1-1; no reliable D call. CDR3: CASSLYTNTEAFF. CDR3 coding DNA: TGTGCCAGCAGTTTGTACACAAACACTGAAGCTTTCTTT.